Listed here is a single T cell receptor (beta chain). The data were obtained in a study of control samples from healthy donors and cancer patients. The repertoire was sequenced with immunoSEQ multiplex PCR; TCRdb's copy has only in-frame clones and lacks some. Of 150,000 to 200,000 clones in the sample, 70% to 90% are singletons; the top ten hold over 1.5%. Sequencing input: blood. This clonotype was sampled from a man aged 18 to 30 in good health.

The CDR3 spells CASSVGTSGGGGELFF. Here the CDR3 DNA reads TGTGCCAGCAGCGTAGGGACTAGCGGGGGCGGCGGGGAGCTGTTTTTT. The V and J genes are TRBV9 and TRBJ2-2, with TRBD2 matching 13 bases. Trimming cost V 0 bases and J 7 bases; bases outside gene matches: 3. From germline, CDR1 is SGDLS and CDR2 YYNGEE. This CDR3 region has 16 residues.